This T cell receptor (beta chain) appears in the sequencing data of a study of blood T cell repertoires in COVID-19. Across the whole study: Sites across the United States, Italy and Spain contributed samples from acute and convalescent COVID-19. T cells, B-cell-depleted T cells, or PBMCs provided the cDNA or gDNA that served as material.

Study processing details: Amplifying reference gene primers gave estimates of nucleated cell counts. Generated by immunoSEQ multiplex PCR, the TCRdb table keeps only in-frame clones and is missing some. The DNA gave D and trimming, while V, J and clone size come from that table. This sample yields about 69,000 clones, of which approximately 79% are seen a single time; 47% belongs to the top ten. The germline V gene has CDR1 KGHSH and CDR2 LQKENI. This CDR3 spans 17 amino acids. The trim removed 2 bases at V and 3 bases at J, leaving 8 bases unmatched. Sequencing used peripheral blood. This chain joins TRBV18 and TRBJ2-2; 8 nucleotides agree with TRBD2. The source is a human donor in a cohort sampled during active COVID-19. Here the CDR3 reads CASSPRFGGADTGELFF. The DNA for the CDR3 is TGTGCCAGCTCACCAAGATTCGGGGGGGCCGACACCGGGGAGCTGTTTTTT.